This record concerns one TCR beta chain sequence. As yet, its antigen is unknown. Via MiXCR, TCRdb re-called the 5' RACE reads, giving one row per CDR3 protein. The sample records around 310,000 distinct CDR3 sequences, around 15% being singletons. The sample belongs to a study of T-cell memory formation after mild COVID-19. The V gene's germline CDR1 is LGHDT and CDR2 YNNKEL (reference sequence). This CDR3 is 15 amino acids long. After removal of 1 base from V and 10 bases from J, the junction contained 12 bases not matched to a gene. Study results and caveats: Pre-infection memory contained some responding clones, which suggested that cross-reactive memory had joined. A second wave of clones peaked on day 37, and their SARS-CoV-2 specificity went unconfirmed. Contracting CD4+ clones sat mainly in CM and EM; CD8+ in EMRA.

The rearrangement joins TRBV3-1 to TRBJ1-2, with 7 bases identical to TRBD1. Sequencing used PBMCs or a T cell subset sorted from them (not recorded which). This receptor was obtained from a man aged 18 to 29 who had mild COVID-19 (a few samples of this study predate the infection). Cell type and time point are not known. The DNA for the CDR3 is TGTGCCAGCAGCCAAGTCCCGGGCACAGGGGTCGACTACACCTTC. This encodes CASSQVPGTGVDYTF.